This TCR beta chain was obtained from a study of blood T cell repertoires in COVID-19. Clones were read by immunoSEQ multiplex PCR, and TCRdb kept only the in-frame ones, dropping some. The data hold over 200,000 clones, with under 90% observed a single time. From germline, CDR1 is MGHRA and CDR2 YSYEKL. The CDR3 has 18 residues. J gave up 0 bases and V 0 bases, and 8 bases lay outside the gene matches. The V call is TRBV4-1, the J call TRBJ2-5; 9 nucleotides match TRBD2. The sample consisted of PBMCs or T cells enriched from blood (not recorded which). The TCR sequence derives from a man aged 18-30 years who had recovered from COVID-19. The CDR3 sequence: CASSQEKPLAGHQETQYF. The CDR3 DNA reads TGCGCCAGCAGCCAAGAAAAGCCCCTAGCGGGGCACCAAGAGACCCAGTACTTC.